The 15 T cell receptor beta chains reported below all come from one sample, sequenced in a study of blood T cell repertoires in COVID-19. TCRdb's table, derived via immunoSEQ multiplex PCR, lists solely in-frame clones and lacks some. The table has under 200,000 clones, 87% seen once; the top ten hold under 25%. Specimen: peripheral blood. The receptors originated from a man aged 55 to 70 with active or convalescent COVID-19.

The chain links TRBV15 to TRBJ1-3, with 8 bases that match TRBD1. The CDR3 is made up of 15 amino acids. CDR1 and CDR2 (germline): LNHNV, YYDKDF (reference sequence). V was pared by 3 bases and J by 0 bases, with 1 base of the junction left unmatched. CDR3 nucleotides: TGTGCCACCAGCAGGGACAGGGCCTCTGGAAACACCATATATTTT. Translated, it gives CATSRDRASGNTIYF.

The chain links TRBV7-3 to TRBJ2-3; the match to TRBD2 covers 9 bases. The CDR3 is 14 residues long. Germline values: CDR1 SGHTA, CDR2 FQGTGA. V gave up 5 bases and J gave up 4 bases; unmatched junction bases: 4. In DNA form, the CDR3 reads TGTGCCAGCAGCCCGGGACTAGCCGCAGATACGCAGTATTTT. Translating it yields CASSPGLAADTQYF.

J is TRBJ2-7 and V is TRBV14; 7 positions match TRBD1. J was trimmed by 0 bases and V by 5 bases; bases with no gene match: 7. The germline CDR1 and CDR2 sequences are SGHDN and FVKESK. The CDR3 runs to 15 residues. The CDR3 nucleotides are TGTGCCAGCAGCGAACAGGGACAGCCCTCCTACGAGCAGTACTTC. This codes for CASSEQGQPSYEQYF.

This clone was counted only a few times. In nucleotides, the CDR3 is TGCAGCGTTCCAGTGGAGGTGGGGACCCAGTACTTC. Protein: CSVPVEVGTQYF. The rearrangement joins TRBV29-1 to TRBJ2-5, with a possible D match to TRBD2 (5 bases). CDR1 is SQVTM, CDR2 ANQGSEA, per germline. Trimming left V 5 bases short and J 7 bases short, with 14 bases between. The CDR3 consists of 12 residues.

This chain links TRBV5-1 with TRBJ1-6; TRBD1 agrees at 7 bases. This CDR3 spans 15 amino acids. With 3 bases clipped from V and 7 bases from J, the junction kept 7 bases outside the gene matches. Germline CDR1 reads SGHRS; CDR2 reads YFSETQ. The CDR3 coding sequence is TGCGCCAGCAGCTCCAGACAGGGACCCAATTCACCCCTCCACTTT. The encoded protein is CASSSRQGPNSPLHF.

This chain uses TRBV4-2 with TRBJ2-3, with D possibly being TRBD1 (6 bases). Trimming took 4 bases from V and 3 from J, leaving 17 bases between them. Germline CDR1 LGHNA, CDR2 YNFKEQ. CDR3 length: 16 amino acids. The CDR3, as DNA: TGTGCCAGCAGCCCTGCGCTGGGGGCTTTGACAGATACGCAGTATTTT. Its translation: CASSPALGALTDTQYF.

This clone was detected once. The J gene is TRBJ1-2, the V gene TRBV6-5; TRBD1 matches 9 bases. The germline V gene encodes CDR1 MNHEY and CDR2 SVGAGI. The CDR3 loop spans 14 amino acids. The junction had 4 bases not matched to a gene; V was cut back by 4 bases and J by 4 bases. This chain's CDR3 is CASSSAGQGYGYTF. As DNA, the CDR3 is TGTGCCAGCAGTTCCGCGGGACAGGGCTATGGCTACACCTTC.

The chain joins TRBV15 to TRBJ2-7, with D perhaps matching TRBD2 (6 bases). CDR1 and CDR2 from the germline V gene are LNHNV and YYDKDF (reference sequence). There are 13 residues in the CDR3. The V gene lost 4 bases and the J gene lost 12 bases, with 19 bases spanning the gap. The CDR3 coding sequence is TGTGCCACCAGCAAGGGTGTATATGGGGGGACGTACTTC. Encoded protein: CATSKGVYGGTYF.

The J gene is TRBJ2-5, the V gene TRBV10-2; D call uncertain. V dropped 8 bases and J dropped 5 bases, with 21 bases sitting between them. The CDR3 has 15 amino acids. Germline loops: CDR1 WSHSY, CDR2 SAAADI. DNA of the CDR3: TGCGCCAGCCCGGCCGCCACTGCGAGCGTTGAGACCCAGTACTTC. It yields the protein CASPAATASVETQYF.

This clone turned up a few times. The rearrangement links TRBV7-8 to TRBJ2-5; perhaps TRBD2 as D (6 bases). V gave up 1 base and J gave up 6 bases, with 15 bases separating them. Per germline, CDR1 SGHVS and CDR2 FQNEAQ. There are 15 residues in the CDR3. The CDR3 DNA reads as TGTGCCAGCAGCTTAGGGCGGGATTTGGGGAAGACCCAGTACTTC. This translates into CASSLGRDLGKTQYF.

The chain combines TRBV12-5 with TRBJ2-3; D may be TRBD2 (6 bases). The CDR3 sequence is 12 residues long. Per the germline V gene, CDR1 is LGHNT and CDR2 is FRNRAP. V lost 5 bases and J 5 bases, leaving 8 bases between the germline ends. The CDR3 protein is CASGPEGDTQYF. Written as DNA, the CDR3 is TGTGCTAGTGGTCCGGAGGGAGATACGCAGTATTTT.

The chain combines TRBV4-1 with TRBJ2-2, with D unclear. Deletions cut 3 bases from V and 6 bases from J, with 5 bases between. The germline gives CDR1 MGHRA, CDR2 YSYEKL. The length of the CDR3 is 12 residues. The CDR3 coding sequence is TGCGCCAGCAGCCACTACCCCGGGGAGCTGTTTTTT. Translation: CASSHYPGELFF.

The chain has TRBV27 and TRBJ2-7; the D gene is possibly TRBD2 (6 bases). Between the trimmed V and J ends, which lost 2 bases and 5 bases, there was a span of 16 bases. The CDR3 loop spans 15 amino acids. Germline V lookup: CDR1 MNHEY, CDR2 SMNVEV (reference sequence). The CDR3: CASSLGGIPSHEQYF. CDR3 sequence (DNA): TGTGCCAGCAGTTTAGGAGGGATACCCAGCCACGAGCAGTACTTC.

This sequence joins TRBV7-9 and TRBJ1-2; D unclear. The V and J ends lost 1 base and 7 bases respectively, with 10 bases between them. The CDR3 has 13 amino acids. Germline V gene data show CDR1 as SEHNR and CDR2 as FQNEAQ (reference sequence). The CDR3 spells CASSLVIEGGYTF. The CDR3 DNA follows: TGTGCCAGCAGCTTAGTTATAGAGGGTGGCTACACCTTC.

As regards this clone: One end of the junction does not line up with germline, which may come from a read error. The same CDR3 is also encoded by other DNA sequences in this sample. V is TRBV12-5 and J is TRBJ1-5, with 8 bases aligning to TRBD1. CDR1 and CDR2 from the germline V gene are LGHNT and FRNRAP. This CDR3 contains 15 residues. The CDR3 bases are TGCGCTAGTGGCCCTGGACAGGGTTCCAATCAGCCCCAGCATTTT. Its translation is CASGPGQGSNQPQHF.